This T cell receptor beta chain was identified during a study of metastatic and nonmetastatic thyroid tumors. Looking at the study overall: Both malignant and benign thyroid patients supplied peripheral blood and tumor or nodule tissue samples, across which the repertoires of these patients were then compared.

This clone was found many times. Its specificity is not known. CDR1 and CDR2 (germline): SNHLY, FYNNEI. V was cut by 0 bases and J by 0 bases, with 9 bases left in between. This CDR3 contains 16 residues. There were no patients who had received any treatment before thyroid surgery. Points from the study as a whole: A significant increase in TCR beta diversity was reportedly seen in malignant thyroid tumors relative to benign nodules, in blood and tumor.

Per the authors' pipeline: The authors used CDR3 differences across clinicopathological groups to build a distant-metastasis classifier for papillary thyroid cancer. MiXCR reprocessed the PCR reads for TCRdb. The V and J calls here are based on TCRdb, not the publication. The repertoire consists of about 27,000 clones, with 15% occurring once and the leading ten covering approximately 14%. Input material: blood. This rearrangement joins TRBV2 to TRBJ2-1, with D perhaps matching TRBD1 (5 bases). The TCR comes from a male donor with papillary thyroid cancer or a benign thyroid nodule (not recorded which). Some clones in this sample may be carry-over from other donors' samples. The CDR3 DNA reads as TGTGCCAGCAGTGAAGCAAGGGGCCTCTCCTACAATGAGCAGTTCTTC. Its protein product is CASSEARGLSYNEQFF.